These T cell receptor beta chains were read from a single sample in a study of blood T cell repertoires in COVID-19. Profiling relied on immunoSEQ multiplex PCR, and the TCRdb table lists in-frame clones only, not all of them. The repertoire consists of about 230,000 clones, with roughly 85% occurring once and the leading ten covering 0.98%. Sequenced material: peripheral blood. The receptor source for this set is a man aged 35 to 55 with acute or convalescent COVID-19. The CDR3 runs from the conserved cysteine through the conserved F or W. Each record gives: clone size, V gene, J gene, D gene, CDR3 protein. D genes are given only for firm matches. Clone size is stated in some rows and not others, as once, few, many or a class when expanded.

.	TRBV7-6	TRBJ2-7	.	CASSLGGADEQYF
few	TRBV15	TRBJ1-2	TRBD1	CATSSPTGGNTF
.	TRBV9	TRBJ2-1	TRBD2	CATSWGREDEQFF
.	TRBV5-1	TRBJ1-4	.	CASSLGPMTVTNEKLFF
.	TRBV9	TRBJ1-1	TRBD1	CASSDLGGGRQPEAFF
once	TRBV7-8	TRBJ2-1	TRBD2	CASSSRTSGAISSYNEQFF
.	TRBV30	TRBJ1-4	.	CAWSAVQRINEKLFF
.	TRBV6-1	TRBJ2-3	TRBD2	CASSETSGGPQYF
.	TRBV18	TRBJ2-7	TRBD1	CASSRTGGYEQYF
.	TRBV2	TRBJ1-2	TRBD1	CASSDGGRGRGGYTF
once	TRBV6-5	TRBJ2-7	TRBD2	CASSLGLAGGYEQYF
.	TRBV11-1	TRBJ1-6	TRBD1	CASTRDRYSPLHF
once	TRBV6-5	TRBJ1-1	.	CASSPTGNTEAFF
.	TRBV25-1	TRBJ1-4	TRBD1	CASSELRTGTSNEKLFF
once	TRBV2	TRBJ1-1	.	CASTTQGRDTEAFF
.	TRBV18	TRBJ2-5	TRBD2	CASSPGLPKETQYF
.	TRBV5-1	TRBJ1-4	TRBD1	CASGQGATNEKLFF
once	TRBV6-5	TRBJ1-1	TRBD1	CASSHDRERTEAFF
.	TRBV29-1	TRBJ2-6	.	CSVWQGTGANVLTF
.	TRBV27	TRBJ1-2	TRBD1	CASRRTGTYGYTF
.	TRBV2	TRBJ1-2	.	CASTPLFRIDTF
once	TRBV5-4	TRBJ2-3	.	CASSFKGGGDTQYF
.	TRBV23-1	TRBJ2-3	.	CASSHRSPGGEGDGTDTQYF
.	TRBV10-3	TRBJ2-7	.	CAISEPPRGGAGYEQYF
.	TRBV14	TRBJ2-1	.	CASSQPPDSYNEQFF
.	TRBV5-4	TRBJ2-3	TRBD2	CASSLRVAGGITDTQYF
.	TRBV19	TRBJ1-1	.	CASTAFGGIEAFF
.	TRBV3-1/TRBV3-2	TRBJ1-2	.	CASSQRRGGGYTF
once	TRBV9	TRBJ2-3	TRBD2	CASSVDASGGNTDTQYF
.	TRBV28	TRBJ2-7	.	CASRPSQSGSYEQYF
once	TRBV5-8	TRBJ2-7	.	CASSLRGFAYEQYF
.	TRBV30	TRBJ1-4	.	CAWSSQQALRLFF
few	TRBV24-1	TRBJ1-5	.	CATSAAGSNQPQHF
.	TRBV6-5	TRBJ2-7	.	CASSYSGGLEGYF
.	TRBV5-1	TRBJ2-7	TRBD1	CASSLGQGRSYEQYF